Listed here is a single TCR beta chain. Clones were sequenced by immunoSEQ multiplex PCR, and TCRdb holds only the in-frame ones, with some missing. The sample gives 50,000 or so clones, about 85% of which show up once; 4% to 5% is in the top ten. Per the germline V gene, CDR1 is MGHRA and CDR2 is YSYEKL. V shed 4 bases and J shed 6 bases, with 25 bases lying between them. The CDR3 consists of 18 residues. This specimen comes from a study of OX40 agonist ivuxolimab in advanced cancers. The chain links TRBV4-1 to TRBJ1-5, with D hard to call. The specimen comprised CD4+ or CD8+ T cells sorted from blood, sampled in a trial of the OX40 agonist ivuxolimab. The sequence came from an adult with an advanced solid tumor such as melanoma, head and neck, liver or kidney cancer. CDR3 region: CASSRINMGFRDTQPQHF. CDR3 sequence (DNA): TGCGCCAGCAGCCGGATTAATATGGGATTTAGGGATACTCAGCCCCAGCATTTT.